Listed below are T cell receptor beta chains from one sample, sequenced in a study of blood T cell repertoires in COVID-19. Here immunoSEQ multiplex PCR was the method, and the copy in TCRdb shows in-frame clones only, minus some. The sample holds around 340,000 clones, 88% seen once. What was sequenced was PBMCs or T cells enriched from blood (not recorded which). The receptor source for this set is a woman between 25 and 40 years old who had been exposed to COVID-19. Both conserved end residues are part of each CDR3. The D gene is left open where the match is weak. Not all rows give a size; the values are once, few, many and, for expanded clones, a class.

TRBV6-5	TRBJ1-1	.	.	CASSPGPLTETEAFF	TGTGCCAGCAGTCCCGGACCTTTGACAGAGACTGAAGCTTTCTTT
TRBV9	TRBJ2-3	TRBD2	.	CASSVGRAGVKTDTQYF	TGTGCCAGCAGCGTAGGACGAGCGGGAGTGAAGACAGATACGCAGTATTTT
TRBV10-2	TRBJ1-5	TRBD1	.	CASSEGQGSNQPQHF	TGCGCCAGCAGTGAGGGACAGGGGAGCAATCAGCCCCAGCATTTT
TRBV19	TRBJ1-3	TRBD1	.	CASSKDRPSGNTIYF	TGTGCCAGTAGTAAGGACAGGCCCTCTGGAAACACCATATATTTT
TRBV27	TRBJ2-2	.	.	CASTLTPGGELFF	TGTGCCAGCACCCTAACTCCGGGCGGGGAGCTGTTTTTT
TRBV2	TRBJ2-5	.	.	CASSGGWETQYF	TGTGCCAGCAGTGGAGGGTGGGAGACCCAGTACTTC
TRBV6-5	TRBJ1-1	.	once	CASSWGRQTEAFF	TGTGCCAGCAGTTGGGGGAGGCAGACTGAAGCTTTCTTT
TRBV10-3	TRBJ2-2	TRBD1	.	CAIRPTGQPNTGELFF	TGTGCCATCAGACCGACGGGACAGCCGAACACCGGGGAGCTGTTTTTT
TRBV28	TRBJ1-1	TRBD1	.	CASSQTGGDTEAFF	TGTGCCAGCAGTCAGACAGGGGGAGACACTGAAGCTTTCTTT
TRBV7-3	TRBJ2-3	.	.	CASSFYGTDTQYF	TGTGCCAGCAGCTTTTATGGCACAGATACGCAGTATTTT
TRBV10-1	TRBJ2-1	TRBD2	.	CASSEFFRWTSGDYNEQFF	TGCGCCAGCAGTGAGTTCTTCCGTTGGACTAGCGGGGACTACAATGAGCAGTTCTTC
TRBV12-3/TRBV12-4	TRBJ2-7	.	.	CASSLGQSYEQYF	TGTGCCAGCAGTTTAGGGCAGTCCTACGAGCAGTACTTC
TRBV11-2	TRBJ1-4	.	.	CASSFRAGGVSEKLFF	TGTGCCAGCAGCTTTCGGGCGGGGGGCGTCAGTGAAAAACTGTTTTTT
TRBV24-1	TRBJ2-1	.	.	CATSDYRDSQFF	TGTGCCACCAGTGATTATCGCGACTCACAGTTCTTC
TRBV14	TRBJ1-2	TRBD1	.	CASSQVMETGPYYGYTF	TGTGCCAGCAGCCAAGTAATGGAGACAGGGCCGTACTATGGCTACACCTTC
TRBV3-1/TRBV3-2	TRBJ1-1	TRBD1	.	CASSQRDSSNTEAFF	TGTGCCAGCAGCCAGAGGGACAGCTCTAACACTGAAGCTTTCTTT
TRBV5-1	TRBJ2-3	TRBD2	.	CASSWTSGADTQYF	TGCGCCAGCAGCTGGACTAGCGGCGCGGATACGCAGTATTTT
TRBV2	TRBJ2-5	TRBD1	.	CASSLKGTAYQETQYF	TGTGCCAGCAGCCTAAAAGGGACAGCCTACCAAGAGACCCAGTACTTC
TRBV5-1	TRBJ2-1	TRBD2	.	CASSLSPQRGPRISPFF	TGCGCCAGCAGCTTGTCCCCCCAGCGGGGCCCCCGGATTAGTCCGTTCTTC
TRBV27	TRBJ2-5	TRBD1	few	CASSAPPTGRQETQYF	TGTGCCAGCAGTGCGCCCCCGACAGGGAGACAAGAGACCCAGTACTTC
TRBV27	TRBJ2-1	.	.	CASSLQGYNEQFF	TGTGCCAGCAGTTTACAGGGATACAATGAGCAGTTCTTC
TRBV6-1	TRBJ1-6	.	.	CASSDRVRGSPLHF	TGTGCCAGCAGTGACAGGGTTAGGGGTTCACCCCTCCACTTT
TRBV27	TRBJ1-2	TRBD1	.	CASSSDTGGYGYTF	TGTGCCAGCAGTTCCGACACAGGGGGCTATGGCTACACCTTC
TRBV18	TRBJ2-7	TRBD1	.	CASSPFRTGNHEQYF	TGTGCCAGCTCACCATTCCGGACAGGGAACCACGAGCAGTACTTC
TRBV27	TRBJ1-1	TRBD1	.	CASSLSTGGTEAFF	TGTGCCAGCAGTTTATCCACAGGGGGGACTGAAGCTTTCTTT
TRBV10-2	TRBJ2-1	.	.	CASSARTRGYNEQFF	TGCGCCAGCAGCGCAAGAACTCGGGGGTACAATGAGCAGTTCTTC
TRBV6-5	TRBJ2-3	TRBD2	once	CASSYGLVETDTQYF	TGTGCCAGCAGTTATGGACTAGTGGAAACAGATACGCAGTATTTT
TRBV15	TRBJ2-3	TRBD2	.	CATSISGRADTQYF	TGTGCCACCAGCATCAGCGGGAGGGCAGATACGCAGTATTTT
TRBV6-5	TRBJ2-5	.	.	CASSWGLDAQETQYF	TGTGCCAGCAGTTGGGGCCTGGACGCTCAAGAGACCCAGTACTTC
TRBV7-9	TRBJ1-5	.	.	CASSTQGSNQPQHF	TGTGCCAGCAGCACGCAGGGTAGCAATCAGCCCCAGCATTTT
TRBV29-1	TRBJ1-4	TRBD1	.	CSAWTGGSATNEKLFF	TGCAGCGCCTGGACAGGGGGCTCCGCAACTAATGAAAAACTGTTTTTT
TRBV5-1	TRBJ1-4	.	.	CASSLWQTNEKLFF	TGCGCCAGCAGCTTGTGGCAGACTAATGAAAAACTGTTTTTT
TRBV6-5	TRBJ1-1	.	.	CATKMNTEAFF	TGTGCCACCAAAATGAACACTGAAGCTTTCTTT
TRBV18	TRBJ2-7	.	.	CASSPDSLYEQYF	TGTGCCAGCTCGCCCGACAGCCTCTACGAGCAGTACTTC
TRBV7-6	TRBJ1-3	TRBD1	few	CASSGGTEGNTIYF	TGTGCCAGCAGTGGGGGGACAGAAGGAAACACCATATATTTT
TRBV19	TRBJ2-2	.	.	CASRRIRANTGELFF	TGTGCCAGTCGCCGTATACGGGCGAACACCGGGGAGCTGTTTTTT
TRBV7-9	TRBJ1-2	.	few	CASSPLAENYGYTF	TGTGCCAGCAGCCCCCTGGCGGAAAACTATGGCTACACCTTC
TRBV19	TRBJ1-3	.	.	CASSIGLGVAASSHGNTIYF	TGTGCCAGTAGTATTGGTCTCGGGGTGGCAGCCTCCTCTCACGGAAACACCATATATTTT
TRBV19	TRBJ2-7	.	.	CASSIAGPSYEQYF	TGTGCCAGTAGTATCGCAGGGCCCTCCTACGAGCAGTACTTC
TRBV27	TRBJ2-7	.	.	CASSFPLATYEQYF	TGTGCCAGCAGTTTCCCCTTAGCGACTTACGAGCAGTACTTC
TRBV30	TRBJ2-2	.	.	CAWSVRRGAGTGELFF	TGTGCCTGGAGTGTTCGTCGGGGGGCGGGCACCGGGGAGCTGTTTTTT